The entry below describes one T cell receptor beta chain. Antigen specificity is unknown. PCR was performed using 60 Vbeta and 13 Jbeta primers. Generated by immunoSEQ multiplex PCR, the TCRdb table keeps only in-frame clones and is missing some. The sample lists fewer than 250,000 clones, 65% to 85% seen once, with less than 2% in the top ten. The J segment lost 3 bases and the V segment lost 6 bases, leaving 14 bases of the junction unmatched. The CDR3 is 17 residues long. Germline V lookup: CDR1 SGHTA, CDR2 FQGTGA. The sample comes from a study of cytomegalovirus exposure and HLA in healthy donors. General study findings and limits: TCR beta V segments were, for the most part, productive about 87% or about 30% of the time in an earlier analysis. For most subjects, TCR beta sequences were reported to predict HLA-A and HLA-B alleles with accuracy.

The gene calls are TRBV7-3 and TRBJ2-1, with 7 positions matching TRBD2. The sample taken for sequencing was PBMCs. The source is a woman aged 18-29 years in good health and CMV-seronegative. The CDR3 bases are TGTGCCAGCAGGGGGGACTACGGGGCGTACCTCTACAATGAGCAGTTCTTC. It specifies CASRGDYGAYLYNEQFF.